These 17 T cell receptor beta chains were sequenced from one sample in a study of blood T cell repertoires in COVID-19 (dated by TCRdb to 2018 to 2020). Library method: the immunoSEQ multiplex PCR assay. TCRdb mirrors the immuneACCESS table, restricted to in-frame sequences. Some clones are absent from its copies; in checked studies, under half trace to an unresolved V gene, and the reason for the others is unknown. For this sample there are 95,000 to 150,000 clones; around 85% appear just once. The ten largest clones capture about a sixth of the sample. The sequenced sample consisted of peripheral blood. The receptors were sampled from a man younger than 45 with COVID-19, enrolled during active disease.

The chain joins TRBV30 to TRBJ1-1; D is perhaps TRBD1 (5 bases). The germline V and J ends were trimmed by 5 bases and 3 bases, with 10 bases remaining between them. Germline CDR1 and CDR2: GTSNPN and SVGIG (reference sequence). This CDR3 region has 12 residues. The CDR3, as DNA: TGTGCCTGGGAGCGGGGGGACACTGAAGCTTTCTTT. This sequence encodes CAWERGDTEAFF.

This chain links TRBV28 with TRBJ1-3; D might be TRBD1 (5 bases). CDR1 is MDHEN and CDR2 is SYDVKM in the germline V gene. V gave up 4 bases and J gave up 2 bases, with 24 bases separating them. The CDR3 is made up of 19 amino acids. CDR3 sequence (DNA): TGTGCCAGCAGTTCTCCGGAAATACTCATTCAGGGTACTGGAAACACCATATATTTT. It codes for CASSSPEILIQGTGNTIYF.

Concerning this clone itself: Given a much more abundant clone one base away, this may be a read error. The CDR3 DNA reads TGTGCCAGCGGCGGGACAGGGGGCGACGAGCAGTACTTC. Its translation: CASGGTGGDEQYF. The chain combines TRBV9 with TRBJ2-7; TRBD1 agrees at 12 bases. J lost 5 bases, V lost 7 bases, and 4 bases had no gene match. The germline V gene has CDR1 SGDLS and CDR2 YYNGEE. This CDR3 has 13 amino acids. Complete variable domain (other parts from reference TRBV9 and TRBJ2-7): DSGVTQTPKHLITATGQRVTLRCSPRSGDLSVYWYQQSLDQGLQFLIQYYNGEERAKGNILERFSAQQFPDLHSELNLSSLELGDSALYFCASGGTGGDEQYFGPGTRLTVT.

This clone is a singleton in its sample. The V and J genes are TRBV19 and TRBJ2-2; TRBD2 matches at 9 bases. The trim removed 4 bases at V and 7 bases at J, leaving 7 bases unmatched. Per germline, CDR1 LNHDA and CDR2 SQIVND (reference sequence). This CDR3 has 15 amino acids. The CDR3 here is CASSTGGRAHGELFF. In DNA form, the CDR3 reads TGTGCCAGTAGTACGGGCGGGAGGGCCCACGGGGAGCTGTTTTTT. The entire variable domain, with the rest obtained from reference TRBV19 and TRBJ2-2, is as follows: DGGITQSPKYLFRKEGQNVTLSCEQNLNHDAMYWYRQDPGQGLRLIYYSQIVNDFQKGDIAEGYSVSREKKESFPLTVTSAQKNPTAFYLCASSTGGRAHGELFFGEGSRLTVL.

This clone was seen a few times. The chain combines TRBV25-1 with TRBJ2-2; D call uncertain. The CDR3 sequence is 10 residues long. The V end was cut by 8 bases, the J end by 8 bases, with 6 bases between. The germline V gene has CDR1 MGHDK and CDR2 SYGVNS. This CDR3 is CASDNGELFF. CDR3 DNA: TGTGCCAGCGACAATGGGGAGCTGTTTTTT.

In DNA form, the CDR3 reads TGTGCCAGCAGCCGCGGGACAGGGGACCCCAATGAGCAGTTCTTC. Amino acids: CASSRGTGDPNEQFF. The chain couples TRBV11-2 to TRBJ2-1, with 10 bases fitting TRBD1. CDR1 and CDR2 from the germline V gene are SGHAT and FQNNGV. This CDR3 is built from 15 residues. The junction had 7 bases not matched to a gene; V was cut back by 5 bases and J by 6 bases.

V gene TRBV28 combines with J gene TRBJ2-1; tentatively, D is TRBD2 (5 bases). Trimming took 3 bases from V and 4 from J, leaving 10 bases between them. This CDR3 has 14 residues. Germline V gene lookup returns CDR1 MDHEN and CDR2 SYDVKM. CDR3 coding DNA: TGTGCCAGCAGTTTCGAGGGCCTTTACAATGAGCAGTTCTTC. Translated, it gives CASSFEGLYNEQFF.

This clone was recorded at least ten times. This rearrangement joins TRBV3-1 (or the pseudogene TRBV3-2) to TRBJ2-5; 10 bases fit TRBD2. After removal of 2 bases from V and 4 bases from J, the junction contained 4 bases not matched to a gene. The germline gives CDR1 LGHDT, CDR2 YNNKEL (reference sequence). The CDR3 extends over 15 amino acids. The CDR3 nucleotides are TGTGCCAGCAGCCAACTAGCGGGAGACGGAGAGACCCAGTACTTC. Translation: CASSQLAGDGETQYF.

The chain is built from TRBV21-1 and TRBJ2-3; the D call of TRBD2 is as the table states it, not checked on the DNA. TRBV21-1 is shown as a pseudogene. This CDR3 comprises 21 residues. Written as DNA, the CDR3 is TGTGCCAGCAGCGCCAAGTGGCAACCCCGGCCTAGAAGCCCTAGCACAGATACGCAGTATTTT. This codes for CASSAKWQPRPRSPSTDTQYF.

J is TRBJ1-5 and V is TRBV28, with D perhaps matching TRBD1 (6 bases). Germline V gene lookup returns CDR1 MDHEN and CDR2 SYDVKM. V was pared by 3 bases and J by 2 bases, with 32 bases between. The CDR3 consists of 22 residues. Here the CDR3 reads CASSFRGSRGMKRRFGNQPQHF. Here the CDR3 DNA reads TGTGCCAGCAGTTTTCGAGGGTCCAGGGGAATGAAAAGGAGGTTTGGCAATCAGCCCCAGCATTTT.

This clone was seen a handful of times. The CDR3 loop is CASSDRGGLNGYTF. In DNA, the CDR3 is TGTGCCAGCAGCGACCGAGGGGGTTTAAATGGCTACACCTTC. The rearrangement uses TRBV9 and TRBJ1-2; tentatively, D is TRBD1 (6 bases). CDR3 length: 14 amino acids. Trimming cost V 3 bases and J 6 bases, with 15 bases left between them. Germline CDR1 is SGDLS and CDR2 is YYNGEE. The whole variable domain, filled in from reference TRBV9 and TRBJ1-2, reads DSGVTQTPKHLITATGQRVTLRCSPRSGDLSVYWYQQSLDQGLQFLIQYYNGEERAKGNILERFSAQQFPDLHSELNLSSLELGDSALYFCASSDRGGLNGYTFGSGTRLTVV.

The V and J genes are TRBV3-1 (or the pseudogene TRBV3-2) and TRBJ1-4, with D perhaps TRBD1 (5 bases). CDR1 is LGHDT, CDR2 YNNKEL, per germline (reference sequence). CDR3 size: 16 residues. V lost 3 bases, J lost 7 bases, and 18 bases lay in between. The CDR3 coding sequence is TGTGCCAGCAGCCAGCGGAGGAATCCGGGGGGTGAAAAACTGTTTTTT. Its protein is CASSQRRNPGGEKLFF.

The V and J genes are TRBV7-2 and TRBJ2-2, with 13 bases fitting TRBD2. Germline CDR1 reads SGHTA; CDR2 reads FQGNSA. This CDR3 is built from 18 residues. V lost 5 bases to trimming and J lost 3 bases; unmatched junction nucleotides: 9. The CDR3 protein is CASSVTSGGAWDTGELFF. CDR3 nucleotide sequence: TGTGCCAGCAGCGTAACTAGCGGGGGGGCCTGGGACACCGGGGAGCTGTTTTTT.

This rearrangement joins TRBV3-1 (or the pseudogene TRBV3-2) to TRBJ2-1, with 9 bases identical to TRBD1. The germline V gene has CDR1 LGHDT and CDR2 YNNKEL (reference sequence). V shed 4 bases and J 5 bases; nucleotides not matched to a gene: 6. This CDR3 is 15 amino acids long. CDR3 sequence (DNA): TGTGCCAGCAGCCCGGGACAGGGTCTCGACAATGAGCAGTTCTTC. This encodes CASSPGQGLDNEQFF.

The chain has TRBV5-1 and TRBJ2-3; possible D gene TRBD2, 6 bases. CDR1 is SGHRS and CDR2 is YFSETQ in the germline V gene. The CDR3 runs 16 residues. V shed 5 bases and J shed 5 bases, with 21 bases lying between them. The CDR3 spells CASSYMSRLEGDTQYF. The CDR3 coding sequence is TGCGCCAGCAGTTATATGTCGAGGCTGGAGGGAGATACGCAGTATTTT. Complete variable domain (other parts from reference TRBV5-1 and TRBJ2-3): KAGVTQTPRYLIKTRGQQVTLSCSPISGHRSVSWYQQTPGQGLQFLFEYFSETQRNKGNFPGRFSGRQFSNSRSEMNVSTLELGDSALYLCASSYMSRLEGDTQYFGPGTRLTVL.

The rearrangement links TRBV28 to TRBJ1-4; tentative D call: TRBD1 (5 bases). Germline V CDR1 and CDR2: MDHEN, SYDVKM. CDR3 size: 15 residues. V dropped 3 bases and J dropped 7 bases, with 15 bases sitting between them. CDR3 nucleotides: TGTGCCAGCAGTTTCCAGGGCCCATGGGGTGAAAAACTGTTTTTT. Translated: CASSFQGPWGEKLFF.

The chain links TRBV3-1 (or the pseudogene TRBV3-2) to TRBJ1-5; no firm D call. The CDR3 extends over 14 amino acids. CDR1 and CDR2 (germline): LGHDT, YNNKEL (reference sequence). Trimming stripped 0 bases from V and 3 bases from J, with 6 bases between. The CDR3 here is CASSQDLANQPQHF. In DNA, the CDR3 is TGTGCCAGCAGCCAAGATTTGGCCAATCAGCCCCAGCATTTT.